The next 16 T cell receptor beta chains were all read from a single sample in a study of shared clonotypes between healthy human individuals. The data were produced by immunoSEQ multiplex PCR, yet TCRdb's version contains in-frame clones alone and is incomplete. The profile shows about 750,000 clones, approximately 92% of them singletons. Terminally differentiated effector memory CD45RA+ cells were excluded from the naive CD8 cells, which were CD45RO-negative and positively selected for CCR7. Sample: naive CD8+ T cells sorted from blood. The receptor set was obtained from a man aged 25-45 years in good health.

The gene calls are TRBV25-1 and TRBJ2-3, with TRBD1 matching over 8 bases. In germline, CDR1 is MGHDK, CDR2 SYGVNS. The ends lost 3 bases at V and 0 bases at J; junction bases unmatched: 2. The CDR3 runs to 15 residues. This CDR3 reads CASSETGESTDTQYF. The CDR3, as DNA: TGTGCCAGCAGTGAGACAGGGGAAAGCACAGATACGCAGTATTTT.

CDR3: CASPGPKQETQYF. CDR3 DNA sequence: TGTGCTTCACCGGGACCCAAACAAGAGACCCAGTACTTC. The chain is built from TRBV2 and TRBJ2-5; TRBD1 or TRBD2 may be the D gene (5 bases each). The CDR3 consists of 13 residues. Germline CDR1 reads SNHLY; CDR2 reads FYNNEI.

The rearrangement uses TRBV18 and TRBJ2-2; no reliable D call. The ends were cut back, 0 bases at V and 4 bases at J, with 3 bases in the middle. Germline V gene lookup returns CDR1 KGHSH and CDR2 LQKENI. This CDR3 comprises 13 residues. In nucleotides, the CDR3 is TGTGCCAGCTCACCACCGGGCACCGGGGAGCTGTTTTTT. This codes for CASSPPGTGELFF.

The rearrangement joins TRBV5-6 to TRBJ2-2; D possibly uses TRBD1 or TRBD2 (5 bases each). The CDR3 length is 14 residues. V was pared by 4 bases and J by 4 bases, with 11 bases between. Germline V lookup: CDR1 SGHDT, CDR2 YYEEEE. CDR3 sequence (DNA): TGTGCCAGCAGCCGAGGGGTAATCACCGGGGAGCTGTTTTTT. Protein sequence: CASSRGVITGELFF.

The chain joins TRBV20-1 to TRBJ1-1; the D is unclear. This CDR3 is built from 10 residues. V was pared by 3 bases and J by 7 bases, with 6 bases between. Germline lookup yields CDR1 DFQATT and CDR2 SNEGSKA (reference sequence). The CDR3 coding sequence is TGCAGTGCTAGTATGGGTGAAGCTTTCTTT. Its translation is CSASMGEAFF.

V usage is TRBV7-9 and J usage is TRBJ2-2; the D gene is possibly TRBD2 (6 bases). The germline V and J ends were trimmed by 1 base and 4 bases, with 13 bases remaining between them. CDR3 size: 16 residues. Germline V gene lookup returns CDR1 SEHNR and CDR2 FQNEAQ (reference sequence). DNA for the CDR3: TGTGCCAGCAGCTTAGTTGGAGGGCCGGGCACCGGGGAGCTGTTTTTT. Its translation: CASSLVGGPGTGELFF.

The chain joins TRBV4-1 to TRBJ2-7; D is undetermined. The V end lost 1 base, the J end lost 3 bases, and 13 bases lay between the germline ends. CDR3 length: 15 residues. Looked up from germline, CDR1 is MGHRA and CDR2 is YSYEKL. As DNA, the CDR3 is TGCGCCAGCAGCCAAGTTCTGCACGGCTTCTACGAGCAGTACTTC. Translation: CASSQVLHGFYEQYF.

The chain uses TRBV28 and TRBJ2-5; 10 bases align to TRBD2. Germline loops: CDR1 MDHEN, CDR2 SYDVKM. V shed 1 base, J shed 5 bases, and the junction held 7 bases outside the gene matches. This CDR3 spans 16 amino acids. The CDR3 is CASSLLTSGMAETQYF. CDR3 DNA: TGTGCCAGCAGTTTATTAACTAGCGGGATGGCGGAGACCCAGTACTTC.

The chain carries TRBV7-9 and TRBJ2-2; TRBD1 is a possible D gene (7 bases). Trimming pared 6 bases from V and 7 bases from J, leaving 18 bases between. CDR3 length equals 15 residues. The germline CDR1 and CDR2 sequences are SEHNR and FQNEAQ (reference sequence). CDR3 sequence: CASSSGGTAYGELFF. For the CDR3, the DNA is TGTGCCAGCAGTTCAGGCGGGACAGCTTACGGGGAGCTGTTTTTT.

The rearrangement uses TRBV9 and TRBJ2-1; 8 nucleotides match TRBD2. With V trimmed by 4 bases and J by 2 bases, 8 bases remained unmatched. The CDR3 covers 16 residues. Per the germline V gene, CDR1 is SGDLS and CDR2 is YYNGEE. In DNA, the CDR3 is TGTGCCAGCAGCCCGGGGACTAGTGTTACCTACAATGAGCAGTTCTTC. Translated, it gives CASSPGTSVTYNEQFF.

About this clone itself: Other DNA sequences in this specimen translate into the identical CDR3. The chain recombines TRBV7-2 with TRBJ2-1; 7 bases agree with TRBD1. The ends lost 3 bases at V and 4 bases at J; junction bases unmatched: 0. This CDR3 spans 13 amino acids. CDR1 SGHTA and CDR2 FQGNSA come from the germline V gene. Written as DNA, the CDR3 is TGTGCCAGCAGCTTGGGACAGTACAATGAGCAGTTCTTC. It codes for CASSLGQYNEQFF.

The V call is TRBV7-8, the J call TRBJ2-1; 8 nucleotides line up with TRBD2. The ends lost 1 base at V and 6 bases at J; junction bases unmatched: 8. The CDR3 sequence is 16 residues long. The germline CDR1 and CDR2 sequences are SGHVS and FQNEAQ. The CDR3 here is CASSLVWLAGSNEQFF. CDR3 DNA sequence: TGTGCCAGCAGCTTAGTATGGCTAGCGGGTTCCAATGAGCAGTTCTTC.

The CDR3 nucleotides read TGTGCCAGTAGCCCCGACGCAGGGTACATGAACACTGAAGCTTTCTTT. Translating it yields CASSPDAGYMNTEAFF. The rearrangement links TRBV19 to TRBJ1-1; tentative D call: TRBD1 (5 bases). V was pared by 6 bases and J by 0 bases, with 17 bases between. The germline V gene encodes CDR1 LNHDA and CDR2 SQIVND (reference sequence). The CDR3 extends over 16 amino acids. Variable domain in full (rest from reference TRBV19 and TRBJ1-1): DGGITQSPKYLFRKEGQNVTLSCEQNLNHDAMYWYRQDPGQGLRLIYYSQIVNDFQKGDIAEGYSVSREKKESFPLTVTSAQKNPTAFYLCASSPDAGYMNTEAFFGQGTRLTVV.

V is TRBV7-6 and J is TRBJ2-3; D perhaps matches TRBD1 (6 bases). The CDR3 runs to 15 residues. With 2 bases removed from V and 5 bases from J, the gap between germline ends came to 14 bases. Germline V gene lookup returns CDR1 SGHVS and CDR2 FNYEAQ. The CDR3 reads CASSLRTDGRDTQYF. DNA of the CDR3: TGTGCCAGCAGCTTAAGGACAGATGGTCGAGATACGCAGTATTTT.

V usage is TRBV10-3 and J usage is TRBJ1-1, with D tentatively TRBD1 (6 bases). The CDR3 is 16 residues long. Germline values: CDR1 ENHRY, CDR2 SYGVKD. V gave up 4 bases and J gave up 4 bases, with 19 bases separating them. CDR3 DNA sequence: TGTGCCATCAGTGCCGATCTGTTGGGGGCGAGCACTGAAGCTTTCTTT. This codes for CAISADLLGASTEAFF.

The chain uses TRBV27 and TRBJ2-7; 9 bases agree with TRBD2. J lost 5 bases, V lost 6 bases, and 8 bases had no gene match. Germline CDR1 and CDR2: MNHEY and SMNVEV (reference sequence). The CDR3 runs 14 residues. CDR3 in amino acids: CASSKLAGLDEQYF. Here the CDR3 DNA reads TGTGCCAGCAGCAAGCTAGCGGGATTGGACGAGCAGTACTTC.